The sample holds many counts of the clone carrying this T cell receptor beta chain. Its antigen remains unidentified. These data belong to a study of CD8 T cells in ankylosing spondylitis. Points from the study as a whole: Seemingly distinctive of ankylosing spondylitis blood was a TCR beta motif formed by eight highly homologous variants. There was reportedly significant enrichment of clones that were disease-linked in matched ankylosing spondylitis synovial fluid.

Quantitative 5'-RACE was performed with molecular barcodes, and it yielded the TCR beta libraries. TCRdb analysed the 5' RACE reads with MiXCR anew, one entry per CDR3 protein. The sample lists approximately 540,000 distinct CDR3 sequences, more than 9.5% occurring once. The CDR3 totals 11 residues. V was cut by 6 bases and J by 10 bases, with 12 bases left in between. This receptor was obtained from a male donor with ankylosing spondylitis. The genes are TRBV12-3 or TRBV12-4 and TRBJ1-1, with D hard to call. The sequenced sample was blood, either unsorted or a sorted T cell fraction (not recorded which). The CDR3 DNA follows: TGTGCCAGCAGGGAGGAATCCCGAGCTTTCTTT. This translates into CASREESRAFF.